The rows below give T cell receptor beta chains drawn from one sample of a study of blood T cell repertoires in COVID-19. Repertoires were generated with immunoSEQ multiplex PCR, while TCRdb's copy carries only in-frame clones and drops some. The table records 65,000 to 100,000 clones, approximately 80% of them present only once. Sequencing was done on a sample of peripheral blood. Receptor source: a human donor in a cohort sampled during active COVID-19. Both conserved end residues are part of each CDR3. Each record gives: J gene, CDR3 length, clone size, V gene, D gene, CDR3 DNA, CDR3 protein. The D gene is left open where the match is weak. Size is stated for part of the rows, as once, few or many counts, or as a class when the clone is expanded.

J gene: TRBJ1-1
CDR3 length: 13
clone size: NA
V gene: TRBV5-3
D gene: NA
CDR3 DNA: TGTGCCAGAAGCTTGGGGGGAGGCACTGAAGCTTTCTTT
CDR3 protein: CARSLGGGTEAFF

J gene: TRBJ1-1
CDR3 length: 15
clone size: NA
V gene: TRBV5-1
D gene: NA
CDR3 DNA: TGCGCCAGCAGCTTGGAGGTCAGGGTCAACACTGAAGCTTTCTTT
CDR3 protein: CASSLEVRVNTEAFF

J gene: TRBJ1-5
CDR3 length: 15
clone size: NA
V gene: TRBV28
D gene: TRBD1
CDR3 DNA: TGTGCCAGCAGTTTTGGCAGGGGGTTCGGGCAGCCCCAGCATTTT
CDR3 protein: CASSFGRGFGQPQHF

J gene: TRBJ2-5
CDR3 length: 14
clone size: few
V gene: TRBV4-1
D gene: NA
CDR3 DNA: TGCGCCAGCAGCCAAGATCGGATAGGGGGGGACCAGTACTTC
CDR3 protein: CASSQDRIGGDQYF

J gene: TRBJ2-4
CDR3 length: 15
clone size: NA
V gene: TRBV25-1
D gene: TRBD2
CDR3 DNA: TGTGCCAGCAGTGAGGGAGGGGTGATGCGGAACATTCAGTACTTC
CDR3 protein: CASSEGGVMRNIQYF

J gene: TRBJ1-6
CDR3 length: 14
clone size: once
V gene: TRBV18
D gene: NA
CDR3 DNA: TGTGCCAGCTCACCAACTTTTCTTTTGTCACCCCTCCACTTT
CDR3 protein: CASSPTFLLSPLHF

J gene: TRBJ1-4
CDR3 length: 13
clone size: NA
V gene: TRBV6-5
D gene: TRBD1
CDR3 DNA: TGTGCCAGCAGACGGACAGGGAATGAAAAACTGTTTTTT
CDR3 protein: CASRRTGNEKLFF

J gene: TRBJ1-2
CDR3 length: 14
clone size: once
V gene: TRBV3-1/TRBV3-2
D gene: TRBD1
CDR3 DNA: TGTGCCAGCAGCCGACAGGGGGCCCAGTATGGCTACACCTTC
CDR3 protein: CASSRQGAQYGYTF

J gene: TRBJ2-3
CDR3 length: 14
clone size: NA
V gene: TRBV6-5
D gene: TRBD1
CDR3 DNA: TGTGCCAGCAGACGGGACAGGAGCACAGATACGCAGTATTTT
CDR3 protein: CASRRDRSTDTQYF

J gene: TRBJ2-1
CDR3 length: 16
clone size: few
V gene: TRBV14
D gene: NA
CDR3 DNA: TGTGCCAGCAGCCAGGACAGACTTAGCTCCTACAATGAGCAGTTCTTC
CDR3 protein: CASSQDRLSSYNEQFF

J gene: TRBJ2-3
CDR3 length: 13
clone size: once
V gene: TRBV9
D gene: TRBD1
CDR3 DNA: TGTGCCAGCAGCTCAGGGGGAACAGATACGCAGTATTTT
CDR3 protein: CASSSGGTDTQYF

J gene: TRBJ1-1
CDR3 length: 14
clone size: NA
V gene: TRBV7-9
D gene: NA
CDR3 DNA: TGTGCCAGCAGCTTCCCCGCCCTAAACACTGAAGCTTTCTTT
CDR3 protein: CASSFPALNTEAFF

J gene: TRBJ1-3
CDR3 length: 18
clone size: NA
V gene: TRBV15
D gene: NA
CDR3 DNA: TGTGCCACCAGCAGAGATCCGCTCGGGGGGTGGTCTGGAAACACCATATATTTT
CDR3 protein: CATSRDPLGGWSGNTIYF

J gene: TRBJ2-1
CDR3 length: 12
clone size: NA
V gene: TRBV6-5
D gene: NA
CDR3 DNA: TGTGCCAGCACAGGGGAGTGGAATGAGCAGTTCTTC
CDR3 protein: CASTGEWNEQFF

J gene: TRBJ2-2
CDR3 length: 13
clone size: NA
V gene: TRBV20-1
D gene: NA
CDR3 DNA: TGCAGTGCTAGTTACAGGAACACCGGGGAGCTGTTTTTT
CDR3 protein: CSASYRNTGELFF

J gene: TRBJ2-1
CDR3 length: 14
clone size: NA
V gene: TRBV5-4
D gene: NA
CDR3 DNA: TGTGCCAGCAGCTTGTCTACAGGGTACAATGAGCAGTTCTTC
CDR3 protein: CASSLSTGYNEQFF

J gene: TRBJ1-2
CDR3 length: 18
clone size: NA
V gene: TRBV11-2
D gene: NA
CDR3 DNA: TGTGCCAGCAGCTCTTTATCGCAGCGGGGGGTATCTAACTATGGCTACACCTTC
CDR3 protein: CASSSLSQRGVSNYGYTF

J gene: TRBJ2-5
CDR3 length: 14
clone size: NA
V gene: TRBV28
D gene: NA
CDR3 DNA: TGTGCCAGCAGCCCCCGGCAGGGGCAGCTGACCCAGTACTTC
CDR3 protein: CASSPRQGQLTQYF

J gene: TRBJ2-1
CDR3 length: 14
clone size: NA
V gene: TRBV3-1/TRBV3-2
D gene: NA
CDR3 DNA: TGTGCCAGCAGCCAAGCGGGGGGCCTAGATGAGCAGTTCTTC
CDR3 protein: CASSQAGGLDEQFF

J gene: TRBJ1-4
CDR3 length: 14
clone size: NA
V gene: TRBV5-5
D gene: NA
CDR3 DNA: TGTGCCAGCAGCTTGGGGCGGAGGGATGAAAAACTGTTTTTT
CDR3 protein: CASSLGRRDEKLFF

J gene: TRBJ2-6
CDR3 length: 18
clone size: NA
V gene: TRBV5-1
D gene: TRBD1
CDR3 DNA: TGCGCCAGCAGCTGGGGGGACAGGGAGTTCTCTGGGGCCAACGTCCTGACTTTC
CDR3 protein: CASSWGDREFSGANVLTF

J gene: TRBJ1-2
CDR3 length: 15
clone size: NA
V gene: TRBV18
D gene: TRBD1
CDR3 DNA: TGTGCCAGCTCACCAGCGGGACAGGCCAACTATGGCTACACCTTC
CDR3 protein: CASSPAGQANYGYTF

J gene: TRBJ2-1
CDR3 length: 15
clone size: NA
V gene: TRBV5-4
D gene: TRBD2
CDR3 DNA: TGTGCCAGCAGCCCCGGGGGGGAGATTGGCGATGAGCAGTTCTTC
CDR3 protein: CASSPGGEIGDEQFF

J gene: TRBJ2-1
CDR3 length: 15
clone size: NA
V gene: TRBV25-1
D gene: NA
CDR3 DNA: TGTGCCAGCAGTCTCCTCCAGGGGCCGGGGGGTGAGCAGTTCTTC
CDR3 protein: CASSLLQGPGGEQFF

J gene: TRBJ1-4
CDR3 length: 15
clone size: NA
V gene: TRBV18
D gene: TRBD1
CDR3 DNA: TGTGCCAGCTCATCCTACAGGGGACAAGGTGAAAAACTGTTTTTT
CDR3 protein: CASSSYRGQGEKLFF

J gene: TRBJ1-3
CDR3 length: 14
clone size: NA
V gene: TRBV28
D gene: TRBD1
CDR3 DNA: TGTGCCAGCAGTCCCGACAGGGCCAGGGTCACCATATATTTT
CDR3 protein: CASSPDRARVTIYF

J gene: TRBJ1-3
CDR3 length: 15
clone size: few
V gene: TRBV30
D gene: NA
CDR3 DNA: TGTGCCGGGAACGTGGGGCGGATCTCTGGAAACACCATATATTTT
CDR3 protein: CAGNVGRISGNTIYF

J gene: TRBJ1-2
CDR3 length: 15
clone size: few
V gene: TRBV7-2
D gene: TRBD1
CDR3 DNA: TGTGCCAGCAGCCCCAGACAGGGGGCTCACTATGGCTACACCTTC
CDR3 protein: CASSPRQGAHYGYTF

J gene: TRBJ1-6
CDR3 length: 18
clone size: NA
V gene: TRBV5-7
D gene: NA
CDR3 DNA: TGTGCCAGCAGCTTGGGAAAGACCCAGGGAAAGGGGAATTCACCCCTCCACTTT
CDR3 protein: CASSLGKTQGKGNSPLHF

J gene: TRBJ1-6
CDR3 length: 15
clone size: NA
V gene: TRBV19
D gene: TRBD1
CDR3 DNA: TGTGCCAGTAGCAACGAACAGGGGGGAGATTCACCCCTCCACTTT
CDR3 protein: CASSNEQGGDSPLHF

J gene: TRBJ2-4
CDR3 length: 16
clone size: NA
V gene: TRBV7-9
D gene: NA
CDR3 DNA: TGTGCCAGCAGCTTTCACGTAAGGGGTCCCAAAAACATTCAGTACTTC
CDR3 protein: CASSFHVRGPKNIQYF

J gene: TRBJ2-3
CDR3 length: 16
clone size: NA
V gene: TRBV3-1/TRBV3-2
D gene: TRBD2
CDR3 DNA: TGTGCCAGCAGGGGACTAGCGGGGGCCCTCACAGATACGCAGTATTTT
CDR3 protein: CASRGLAGALTDTQYF

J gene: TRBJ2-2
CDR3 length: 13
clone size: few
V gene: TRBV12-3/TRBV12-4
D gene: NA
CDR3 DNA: TGTGCCAGCAGTTTACTAGGTACCGGGGAGCTGTTTTTT
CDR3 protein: CASSLLGTGELFF

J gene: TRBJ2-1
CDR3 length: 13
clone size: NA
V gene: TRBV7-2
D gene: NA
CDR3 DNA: TGTGCCAGCAGCCCGTTTAGCGTCTTGGAGCAGTTCTTC
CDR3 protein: CASSPFSVLEQFF

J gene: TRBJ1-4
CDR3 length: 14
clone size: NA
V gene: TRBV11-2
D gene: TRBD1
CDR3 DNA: TGTGCCAGCAGCCACAGGGGATTAAGTGAAAAACTGTTTTTT
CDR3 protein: CASSHRGLSEKLFF

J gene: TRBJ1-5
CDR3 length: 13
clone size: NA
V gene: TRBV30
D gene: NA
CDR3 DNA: TGTGCCTGGAGTGCGGGGGGCACTCAGCCCCAGCATTTT
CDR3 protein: CAWSAGGTQPQHF

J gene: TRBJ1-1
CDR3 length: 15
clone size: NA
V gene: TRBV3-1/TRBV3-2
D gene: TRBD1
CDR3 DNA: TGTGCCAGCAGCCCGTTCGGACAGGGGAACACTGAAGCTTTCTTT
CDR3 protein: CASSPFGQGNTEAFF

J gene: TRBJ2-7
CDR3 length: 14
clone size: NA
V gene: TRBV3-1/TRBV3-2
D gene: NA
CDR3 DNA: TGTGCCAGCAGCGGCCGGGGGTACACCTACGAGCAGTACTTC
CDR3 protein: CASSGRGYTYEQYF

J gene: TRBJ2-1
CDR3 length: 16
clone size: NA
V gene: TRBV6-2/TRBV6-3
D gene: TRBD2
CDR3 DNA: TGTGCCAGCAGTTATGGCGGCGGGGGGAGCTACAATGAGCAGTTCTTC
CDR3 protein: CASSYGGGGSYNEQFF

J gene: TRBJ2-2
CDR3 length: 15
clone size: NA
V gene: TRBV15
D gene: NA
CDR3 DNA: TGTGCCACCAGCAGAGGAGGGGGAAACACCGGGGAGCTGTTTTTT
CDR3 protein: CATSRGGGNTGELFF

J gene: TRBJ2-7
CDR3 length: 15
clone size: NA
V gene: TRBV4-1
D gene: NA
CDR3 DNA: TGCGCCAGCAGCCAAGAGGTTTTGGCTGCATACGAGCAGTACTTC
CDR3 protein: CASSQEVLAAYEQYF

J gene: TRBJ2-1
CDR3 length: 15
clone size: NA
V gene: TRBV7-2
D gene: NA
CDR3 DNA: TGTGCCAGCAGCTTGCACTTCACGGTGGGCTATGAGCAGTTCTTC
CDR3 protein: CASSLHFTVGYEQFF

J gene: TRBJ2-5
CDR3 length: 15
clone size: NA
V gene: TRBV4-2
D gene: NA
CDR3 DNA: TGTGCCAGCAGCCAAGAATTAACTAGCCAAGAGACCCAGTACTTC
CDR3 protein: CASSQELTSQETQYF

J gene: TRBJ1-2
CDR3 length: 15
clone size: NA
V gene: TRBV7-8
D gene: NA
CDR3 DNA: TGTGCCAGCAGCTTACTTTTAGTGCAGGGCTATGGCTACACCTTC
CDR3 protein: CASSLLLVQGYGYTF

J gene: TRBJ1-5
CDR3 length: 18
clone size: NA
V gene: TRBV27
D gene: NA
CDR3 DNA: TGTGCCAGCAGTCCCCAGATCGGGGGGAGGTATAGCAATCAGCCCCAGCATTTT
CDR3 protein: CASSPQIGGRYSNQPQHF

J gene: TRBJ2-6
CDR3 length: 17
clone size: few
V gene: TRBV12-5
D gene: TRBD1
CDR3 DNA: TGTGCTAGTGGTTTGGAAACGGGGACAGGCGCGGCCAACGTCCTGACTTTC
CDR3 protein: CASGLETGTGAANVLTF

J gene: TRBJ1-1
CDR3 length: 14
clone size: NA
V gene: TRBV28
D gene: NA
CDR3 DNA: TGTGCCAGCAGTGAATCCAGGGGTGTCACTGAAGCTTTCTTT
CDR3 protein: CASSESRGVTEAFF

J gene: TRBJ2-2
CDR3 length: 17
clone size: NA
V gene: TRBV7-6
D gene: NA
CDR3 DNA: TGTGCCAGCAGCTTTTTGGCCGGGCGGGAGAACACCGGGGAGCTGTTTTTT
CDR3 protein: CASSFLAGRENTGELFF